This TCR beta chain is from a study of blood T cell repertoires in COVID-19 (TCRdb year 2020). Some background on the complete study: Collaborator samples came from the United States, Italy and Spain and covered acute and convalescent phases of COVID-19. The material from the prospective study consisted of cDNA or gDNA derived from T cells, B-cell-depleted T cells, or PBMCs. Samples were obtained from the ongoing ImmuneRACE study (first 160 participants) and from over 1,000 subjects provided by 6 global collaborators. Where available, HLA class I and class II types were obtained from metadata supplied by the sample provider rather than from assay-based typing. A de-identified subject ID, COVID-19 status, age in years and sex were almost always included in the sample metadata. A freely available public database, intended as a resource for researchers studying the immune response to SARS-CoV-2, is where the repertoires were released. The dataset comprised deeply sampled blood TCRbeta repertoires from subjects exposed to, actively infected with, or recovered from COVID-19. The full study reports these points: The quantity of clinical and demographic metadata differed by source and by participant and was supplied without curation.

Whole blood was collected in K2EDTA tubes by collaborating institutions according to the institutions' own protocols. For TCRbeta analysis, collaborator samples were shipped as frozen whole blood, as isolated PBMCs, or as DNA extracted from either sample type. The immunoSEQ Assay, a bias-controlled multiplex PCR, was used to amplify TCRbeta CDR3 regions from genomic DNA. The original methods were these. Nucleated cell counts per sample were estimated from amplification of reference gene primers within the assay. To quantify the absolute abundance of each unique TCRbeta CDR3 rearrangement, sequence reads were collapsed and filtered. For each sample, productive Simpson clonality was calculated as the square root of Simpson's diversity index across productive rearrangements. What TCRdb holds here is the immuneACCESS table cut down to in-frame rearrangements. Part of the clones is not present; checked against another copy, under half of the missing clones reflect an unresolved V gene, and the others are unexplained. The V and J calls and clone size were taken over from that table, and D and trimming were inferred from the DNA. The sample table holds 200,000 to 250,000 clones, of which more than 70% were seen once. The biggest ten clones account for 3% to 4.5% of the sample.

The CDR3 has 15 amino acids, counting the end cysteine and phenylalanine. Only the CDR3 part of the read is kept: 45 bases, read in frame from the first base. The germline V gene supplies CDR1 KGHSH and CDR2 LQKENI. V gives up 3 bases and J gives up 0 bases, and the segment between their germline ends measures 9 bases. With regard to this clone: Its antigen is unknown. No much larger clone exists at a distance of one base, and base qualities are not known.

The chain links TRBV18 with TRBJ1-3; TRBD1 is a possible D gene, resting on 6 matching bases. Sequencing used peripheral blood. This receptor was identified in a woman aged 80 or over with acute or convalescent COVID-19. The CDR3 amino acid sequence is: CASSPSGDSGNTIYF. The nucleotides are TGTGCCAGCTCACCCTCAGGGGACTCTGGAAACACCATATATTTT. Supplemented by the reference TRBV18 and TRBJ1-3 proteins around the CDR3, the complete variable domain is NAGVMQNPRHLVRRRGQEARLRCSPMKGHSHVYWYRQLPEEGLKFMVYLQKENIIDESGMPKERFSAEFPKEGPSILRIQQVVRGDSAAYFCASSPSGDSGNTIYFGEGSWLTVV.